This record looks at one T cell receptor beta chain sequence and its context. This record comes from a study of blood T cell repertoires in COVID-19. Followed longitudinally, the Seattle patients had been enrolled during active infection. The V end lost 5 bases, the J end lost 1 base, and 18 bases lay between the germline ends. The CDR3 extends over 17 amino acids. The germline V gene has CDR1 LGHNA and CDR2 YNFKEQ. Assay: immunoSEQ multiplex PCR; the TCRdb copy retains only in-frame clones and omits some. In the table there are some 180,000 clones, roughly 88% of which are singletons. The sample was peripheral blood. The chain recombines TRBV4-2 with TRBJ2-1, with D tentatively TRBD1 (6 bases). The receptor comes from a man aged 18 to 29 with COVID-19, enrolled during active disease. The CDR3 reads CASSYHVQGHSYNEQFF. CDR3 in DNA: TGTGCCAGCAGCTACCACGTACAGGGTCATTCCTACAATGAGCAGTTCTTC.